This T cell receptor (beta chain) was captured in a study of OX40 agonist ivuxolimab in advanced cancers. About the full investigation: Ivuxolimab was an agonistic, fully human IgG2 monoclonal antibody directed against OX40 (CD134), a costimulatory receptor. Intravenous ivuxolimab was administered to patients every 2 weeks at six dose levels: 0.01, 0.1, 0.3, 1.5, 3 and 10 mg/kg. Of the roughly 54 patients in dose escalation, approximately 20 had hepatocellular carcinoma, some 15 had melanoma, 9 had renal cell carcinoma and 9 had head and neck cancer. In the dose-escalation cohort, more than 75% of patients were male, and the mean age was around 60 years, with a range of 23 to 79. Patients were allowed to have had prior anti-PD-1, anti-PD-L1 or anti-CTLA-4 therapy, and approximately 43% of the dose-escalation patients had previously received checkpoint inhibitors. Partial responses occurred in three dose-escalation patients: two with cutaneous melanoma and one with hepatocellular carcinoma. Peripheral TCRbeta sequencing aimed to test whether ivuxolimab altered TCR sequence diversity and caused clonal T-cell expansion. The monotherapy dose-escalation portion (N ≈ 57 patients) of the phase I ivuxolimab trial is reported in the paper. What the research found in general, with its limitations: At doses of 0.1 to 3.0 mg/kg, clonal expansion of both CD4+ and CD8+ blood T cells was observed from baseline to week 6. After ivuxolimab, expanded clones were on average more numerous among CD8+ T cells than among CD4+ T cells. Low levels of normalized T-cell clonal expansion were also seen in some patients who did not respond. The antigen specificity of the clonally expanded peripheral T cells was not determined. In the 0.1-3.0 mg/kg groups, partial responders had among the lowest normalized peripheral clonal expansion, particularly in CD8+ T cells.

The CDR1 and CDR2 encoded by the germline V gene (reference sequence) are GTSNPN and SVGIG. Trimming takes 7 bases off V and 3 bases off J; junction bases not matched to a gene: 7. The CDR3 measures 13 amino acids from cysteine to phenylalanine. Kept here is only the CDR3 DNA, which spans 39 bases and is read in frame from base 1. Patients with autoimmune disease history or receiving systemic immunosuppression were excluded from the trial. Peripheral blood for TCR sequencing was collected from all dose cohorts at baseline, on cycle 4 day 1, and on cycle 7 day 1. The samples were drawn from a first-in-human, open-label, multicenter phase I dose-escalation trial of ivuxolimab. The trial enrolled adults with locally advanced or metastatic head and neck squamous cell, hepatocellular, melanoma or renal cell carcinoma. CD4+ and CD8+ T cells were sorted separately from peripheral blood before TCR sequencing.

For sequencing of the TCRbeta CDR3 region, genomic DNA was extracted from the sorted cells. TCRbeta CDR3 regions were sequenced using the immunoSEQ Assay. The clones in this table, taken by TCRdb from immuneACCESS, are in-frame only. Not every clone is retained; where verified, under half of the shortfall comes from an unresolved V gene, and the cause of the rest is unknown. The sample table lists 95,000 to 100,000 clones, 85% to 95% of them with a count of one. The ten largest make up around 0.3% of the sample. Comment on this clone: Its antigen is not yet known. Base quality data are lacking; no much larger clone is found one base away.

This receptor chain uses TRBV30 and TRBJ1-2; 8 central bases correspond to TRBD1. The sequence was obtained from an adult with an advanced solid tumor such as melanoma, head and neck, liver or kidney cancer. This sample comprised CD4+ or CD8+ T cells sorted from blood, obtained in a trial of the OX40 agonist ivuxolimab. The nucleotide sequence reads TGTGCCTACGACAGGGGTAGGCACTATGGCTACACCTTC. Its protein product is CAYDRGRHYGYTF.